The 25 T cell receptor beta chains listed next were all sequenced from one sample in a study of OX40 agonist ivuxolimab in advanced cancers. The library was produced with the immunoSEQ multiplex PCR assay. This immuneACCESS table, as held by TCRdb, lists in-frame sequences with V and J called but not all clones. Of the missing ones, under half trace to an unresolved V gene in checked studies; the others have no known cause. The sample contains around 100,000 clones, about 90% of them found a single time. The ten largest clones represent roughly 0.15% of the sample. Sequencing used CD4+ or CD8+ T cells sorted from blood, obtained in a trial of the OX40 agonist ivuxolimab. The source is an adult with an advanced solid tumor such as melanoma, head and neck, liver or kidney cancer.

This rearrangement joins TRBV29-1 to TRBJ2-1; the match to TRBD2 covers 7 bases. The CDR3 is 11 amino acids. Trimming removed 7 bases from V and 5 bases from J; junction bases left unmatched: 2. CDR1 and CDR2 (germline): SQVTM, ANQGSEA. CDR3 DNA sequence: TGCAGCGCAGGGACTAACAATGAGCAGTTCTTC. It translates to CSAGTNNEQFF.

This clone was seen once. The same CDR3 also results from other DNA sequences found in this sample. This chain links TRBV28 with TRBJ2-3; D call uncertain. The germline V and J ends were trimmed by 6 bases and 6 bases, with 7 bases remaining between them. Germline V gene lookup returns CDR1 MDHEN and CDR2 SYDVKM. The CDR3 is made up of 11 amino acids. The CDR3 DNA reads as TGTGCCAGCAGCGGGCGCGATACGCAGTATTTT. The encoded protein is CASSGRDTQYF.

The rearrangement links TRBV19 to TRBJ1-5; TRBD1 might be the D (5 bases). Trimming stripped 3 bases from V and 7 bases from J, with 16 bases between. CDR1 is LNHDA and CDR2 is SQIVND in the germline V gene (reference sequence). There are 15 residues in the CDR3. The CDR3 reads CASSIGGGGGQPQHF. The CDR3 nucleotides are TGTGCCAGTAGTATCGGTGGCGGGGGAGGACAGCCCCAGCATTTT.

The V gene is TRBV5-1, the J gene TRBJ2-4; D tentatively fits TRBD1 or TRBD2 (6 bases each). CDR1 SGHRS and CDR2 YFSETQ come from the germline V gene. The V gene lost 0 bases and the J gene lost 9 bases, with 19 bases spanning the gap. The CDR3 has 16 residues. The CDR3 loop is CASSLDPGADYVIQYF. CDR3 in DNA: TGCGCCAGCAGCTTGGATCCGGGGGCGGACTATGTCATTCAGTACTTC.

The sample holds one count of this clone. The V call is TRBV21-1, the J call TRBJ1-2; the table's D call of TRBD1 was not tested on the DNA. TRBV21-1 is described as a pseudogene. This CDR3 spans 13 amino acids. The DNA for the CDR3 is TGTGCCAGCAGCCCTCAGGGGGAGTATGGCTACACCTTC. As protein: CASSPQGEYGYTF.

CDR3 protein: CASSFRGSYEQYF. DNA for the CDR3: TGTGCCAGCAGCTTCAGGGGCAGCTACGAGCAGTACTTC. The V and J genes are TRBV5-4 and TRBJ2-7; D is perhaps TRBD1 (6 bases). Germline CDR1 and CDR2: SGHNT and YYREEE (reference sequence). V shed 2 bases and J shed 3 bases, with 9 bases lying between them. This CDR3 is built from 13 residues.

The table lists this clone with a count of one. This chain links TRBV5-1 with TRBJ2-6; 9 nucleotides match TRBD1. V dropped 0 bases and J dropped 0; count of bases not matched to a gene: 7. The CDR3 length is 19 residues. Germline-derived CDR1 and CDR2 are SGHRS and YFSETQ. The CDR3 loop is CASSLARGQGFSGANVLTF. CDR3 in DNA: TGCGCCAGCAGCTTGGCCAGGGGACAGGGATTCTCTGGGGCCAACGTCCTGACTTTC. Full variable domain (missing parts from reference TRBV5-1 and TRBJ2-6): KAGVTQTPRYLIKTRGQQVTLSCSPISGHRSVSWYQQTPGQGLQFLFEYFSETQRNKGNFPGRFSGRQFSNSRSEMNVSTLELGDSALYLCASSLARGQGFSGANVLTFGAGSRLTVL.

V usage is TRBV9 and J usage is TRBJ2-3; D possibly corresponds to TRBD2 (6 bases). The CDR3 runs to 16 residues. In germline, CDR1 is SGDLS, CDR2 YYNGEE. The V end lost 2 bases, the J end lost 2 bases, and 15 bases lay between the germline ends. CDR3 residues: CASSVGVGLNTDTQYF. For the CDR3, the DNA is TGTGCCAGCAGCGTGGGGGTGGGACTCAACACAGATACGCAGTATTTT.

The chain is built from TRBV5-1 and TRBJ2-3, with 7 bases aligning to TRBD1. Germline-derived CDR1 and CDR2 are SGHRS and YFSETQ. The junction had 2 bases not matched to a gene; V was cut back by 1 base and J by 0 bases. The CDR3 totals 15 residues. CDR3 nucleotide sequence: TGCGCCAGCAGCTTGCGACAGGGCAGCACAGATACGCAGTATTTT. Protein sequence: CASSLRQGSTDTQYF.

The V call is TRBV5-4, the J call TRBJ2-7, with 9 bases fitting TRBD1. Germline CDR1 is SGHNT and CDR2 is YYREEE (reference sequence). The CDR3 has 14 amino acids. V lost 3 bases to trimming and J lost 3 bases; unmatched junction nucleotides: 4. The CDR3 DNA follows: TGTGCCAGCAGCTACACAGGGGGCGACTACGAGCAGTACTTC. This codes for CASSYTGGDYEQYF. Full variable domain (outside the CDR3, taken from reference TRBV5-4 and TRBJ2-7): ETGVTQSPTHLIKTRGQQVTLRCSSQSGHNTVSWYQQALGQGPQFIFQYYREEENGRGNFPPRFSGLQFPNYSSELNVNALELDDSALYLCASSYTGGDYEQYFGPGTRLTVT.

The chain couples TRBV9 to TRBJ1-2; the D gene is possibly TRBD1 (5 bases). V lost 0 bases and J 8 bases, leaving 17 bases between the germline ends. The CDR3 extends over 15 amino acids. Germline V gene sequence: CDR1 SGDLS, CDR2 YYNGEE. CDR3 nucleotides: TGTGCCAGCAGCGTAGGAGCAGGGAGGCGCGAGGGCTACACCTTC. Amino acid sequence: CASSVGAGRREGYTF.

V and J are TRBV6-6 and TRBJ1-5; D uncertain. Trimming shortened V by 5 bases and J by 4 bases, and 9 bases separated the two germline ends. Germline V gene data show CDR1 as MNHNY and CDR2 as SVGAGI (reference sequence). This CDR3 region has 13 residues. In DNA, the CDR3 is TGTGCCAGCAGTGATTTCGAGAATCAGCCCCAGCATTTT. Translating gives CASSDFENQPQHF.

The V and J genes are TRBV18 and TRBJ2-1, with 7 bases identical to TRBD2. There are 15 residues in the CDR3. Trimming cost V 4 bases and J 6 bases; bases outside gene matches: 9. The germline V gene encodes CDR1 KGHSH and CDR2 LQKENI. DNA for the CDR3: TGTGCCAGCTCACTTTCAGCGGGATCCAGCAATGAGCAGTTCTTC. Translated, it gives CASSLSAGSSNEQFF.

This chain connects TRBV5-1 to TRBJ1-4, with D perhaps matching TRBD1 (6 bases). Trimming took off 3 bases at V and 4 bases at J, with 16 bases between the two ends. The CDR3 is made up of 16 amino acids. Germline assignment: CDR1 SGHRS and CDR2 YFSETQ. The CDR3 nucleotides read TGCGCCAGCAGCTACGTGGGGGCGCTTATTAATGAAAAACTGTTTTTT. Its translation: CASSYVGALINEKLFF.

This chain joins TRBV27 and TRBJ2-5; D perhaps matches TRBD1 (5 bases). Trimming left V 7 bases short and J 5 bases short, with 20 bases between. CDR3 size: 15 residues. In germline, CDR1 is MNHEY, CDR2 SMNVEV (reference sequence). CDR3 sequence reads: CASKLSRVGSETQYF. As DNA, the CDR3 is TGTGCCAGCAAGTTATCCAGGGTGGGGTCGGAGACCCAGTACTTC.

The chain employs TRBV30 and TRBJ1-4, with 9 bases fitting TRBD1. Unmatched junction bases numbered 11, after V lost 5 bases and J lost 10 bases. CDR3 size: 14 residues. CDR1 and CDR2 (germline): GTSNPN, SVGIG (reference sequence). The CDR3 sequence is CAWVPGTGIGKLFF. In DNA form, the CDR3 reads TGTGCCTGGGTTCCCGGGACAGGGATAGGAAAACTGTTTTTT.

The V call is TRBV5-6, the J call TRBJ2-2, with D maybe TRBD2 (5 bases). Trimming cost V 3 bases and J 5 bases, with 11 bases left between them. The V gene's germline CDR1 is SGHDT and CDR2 YYEEEE. CDR3 length: 14 amino acids. The chain's CDR3 is CASSSERGTGELFF. The CDR3 nucleotides are TGTGCCAGCAGCTCCGAACGGGGTACCGGGGAGCTGTTTTTT.

The chain links TRBV7-2 to TRBJ1-1, with TRBD1 as a possible D gene (5 bases). Between the trimmed V and J ends, which lost 4 bases and 1 base, there was a span of 10 bases. The CDR3 sequence is 14 residues long. Per germline, CDR1 SGHTA and CDR2 FQGNSA. The CDR3 coding sequence is TGTGCCAGCAGCTACGGTGGGGCGAACACTGAAGCTTTCTTT. Translation gives CASSYGGANTEAFF. Variable domain in full (rest from reference TRBV7-2 and TRBJ1-1): GAGVSQSPSNKVTEKGKDVELRCDPISGHTALYWYRQSLGQGLEFLIYFQGNSAPDKSGLPSDRFSAERTGGSVSTLTIQRTQQEDSAVYLCASSYGGANTEAFFGQGTRLTVV.

This chain joins TRBV15 and TRBJ1-5; 9 nucleotides match TRBD1. The CDR3 runs to 15 residues. V was clipped by 1 base and J by 9 bases; unmatched bases: 7. The germline gives CDR1 LNHNV, CDR2 YYDKDF (reference sequence). The CDR3 DNA reads as TGTGCCACCAGCAGAGTGGTTCAGGGACAGGGGCCCCAGCATTTT. Protein sequence: CATSRVVQGQGPQHF.

This chain links TRBV7-9 with TRBJ2-7; a possible D gene is TRBD1 (5 bases). CDR3 size: 13 residues. Trimming cost V 4 bases and J 3 bases, with 10 bases left between them. In germline, CDR1 is SEHNR, CDR2 FQNEAQ (reference sequence). The CDR3 protein is CASSSRQYYEQYF. DNA of the CDR3: TGTGCCAGCAGCTCTCGACAGTACTACGAGCAGTACTTC.

This chain links TRBV18 with TRBJ1-6; D may be TRBD1 (5 bases). Germline V gene data show CDR1 as KGHSH and CDR2 as LQKENI. V was trimmed by 3 bases and J by 9 bases, leaving 18 bases between them. There are 16 residues in the CDR3. CDR3 sequence (DNA): TGTGCCAGCTCACCTCGGACATCTGGGGGGAGTTCACCCCTCCACTTT. Translation: CASSPRTSGGSSPLHF.

The rearrangement links TRBV29-1 to TRBJ2-1; no definite D call. This CDR3 has 13 amino acids. From germline, CDR1 is SQVTM and CDR2 ANQGSEA. V dropped 6 bases and J dropped 2 bases, with 11 bases sitting between them. CDR3 bases: TGCAGCGTCCTACGAGACCCCTACAATGAGCAGTTCTTC. The encoded protein is CSVLRDPYNEQFF.

The J gene is TRBJ2-3, the V gene TRBV19, with D tentatively TRBD2 (6 bases). The germline CDR1 and CDR2 sequences are LNHDA and SQIVND (reference sequence). This CDR3 is built from 14 residues. Trimming cost V 5 bases and J 5 bases, with 14 bases left between them. The CDR3 DNA reads TGTGCCAGTAGTGGGGGACTCCGGGGAGATACGCAGTATTTT. Its translation: CASSGGLRGDTQYF.

This chain uses TRBV6-6 with TRBJ1-1; D unclear. CDR3 size: 12 residues. Germline-derived CDR1 and CDR2 are MNHNY and SVGAGI (reference sequence). V lost 2 bases and J lost 5, with 6 bases in between. Here the CDR3 reads CASSYRVTEAFF. The CDR3 DNA reads TGTGCCAGCAGTTACAGGGTTACTGAAGCTTTCTTT.

The chain links TRBV19 to TRBJ1-2; 8 bases align to TRBD1. V shed 3 bases, J shed 1 base, and the junction held 13 bases outside the gene matches. This CDR3 is 18 amino acids long. Germline V gene sequence: CDR1 LNHDA, CDR2 SQIVND (reference sequence). CDR3 amino acids: CASSIRGYGDRINYGYTF. DNA of the CDR3: TGTGCCAGTAGTATCAGAGGTTACGGGGACAGGATTAACTATGGCTACACCTTC. Complete variable domain (other parts from reference TRBV19 and TRBJ1-2): DGGITQSPKYLFRKEGQNVTLSCEQNLNHDAMYWYRQDPGQGLRLIYYSQIVNDFQKGDIAEGYSVSREKKESFPLTVTSAQKNPTAFYLCASSIRGYGDRINYGYTFGSGTRLTVV.